The 7 T cell receptor beta chains below were found in one sample sequenced in a study of T cells in Graves' hyperthyroidism and ophthalmopathy. Amplification of TCR beta CDR3 regions was performed using RNA transcripts as template. The HTBI set primed first-round TCR CDR3 RT-PCR. From the multiplex PCR reads, TCRdb called clonotypes with MiXCR, one entry per CDR3 protein. The profile shows around 99,000 distinct CDR3 sequences, more than 15% of them singletons. The sample was blood. These receptors all stem from a woman in her forties or fifties with Graves' hyperthyroidism.

This clonotype was picked up many times. This chain joins TRBV20-1 and TRBJ1-6; 8 bases align to TRBD1. CDR1 is DFQATT, CDR2 SNEGSKA, per germline (reference sequence). J gave up 10 bases and V 0 bases, and 5 bases lay outside the gene matches. CDR3 length equals 14 residues. Here the CDR3 reads CSARDQGARSPLHF. Written as DNA, the CDR3 is TGCAGTGCTAGAGACCAGGGGGCGCGGTCACCCCTCCACTTT.

This clonotype was seen more than once but under ten times. V usage is TRBV20-1 and J usage is TRBJ2-1; perhaps TRBD2 as D (5 bases). Between the trimmed V and J ends, which lost 0 bases and 5 bases, there was a span of 26 bases. There are 19 residues in the CDR3. Germline-derived CDR1 and CDR2 are DFQATT and SNEGSKA (reference sequence). CDR3 region: CSARELPGRETKWNNEQFF. In nucleotides, the CDR3 is TGCAGTGCTAGAGAACTACCCGGTCGGGAAACAAAATGGAACAATGAGCAGTTCTTC.

Ten or more counts support this clonotype. In DNA, the CDR3 is TGTGCCAGCAGCGTAGCTGGGACAGCCACTGAAGCTTTCTTT. Its translation is CASSVAGTATEAFF. This chain joins TRBV9 and TRBJ1-1; the match to TRBD1 covers 7 bases. V shed 0 bases and J 4 bases; nucleotides not matched to a gene: 3. CDR1 SGDLS and CDR2 YYNGEE come from the germline V gene. The CDR3 sequence is 14 residues long. Variable domain in full (rest from reference TRBV9 and TRBJ1-1): DSGVTQTPKHLITATGQRVTLRCSPRSGDLSVYWYQQSLDQGLQFLIQYYNGEERAKGNILERFSAQQFPDLHSELNLSSLELGDSALYFCASSVAGTATEAFFGQGTRLTVV.

The table lists this clonotype with many counts. This sequence joins TRBV3-1 and TRBJ1-2; 7 positions agree with TRBD1. The CDR3 spans 13 residues. Germline lookup yields CDR1 LGHDT and CDR2 YNNKEL (reference sequence). Unmatched junction bases numbered 8, after V lost 6 bases and J lost 7 bases. DNA of the CDR3: TGTGCCAGCAGAGATTACAGGGGAGGTGGCTACACCTTC. Its translation is CASRDYRGGGYTF.

This clonotype was seen ten or more times. The chain recombines TRBV7-9 with TRBJ2-1; 7 positions match TRBD2. The V segment lost 7 bases and the J segment 8 bases; nucleotides outside the gene matches: 8. The CDR3 consists of 13 residues. CDR1 and CDR2 (germline): SEHNR, FQNEAQ (reference sequence). The CDR3 region is CASKLGGSDEQFF. In nucleotides, the CDR3 is TGTGCCAGCAAACTGGGAGGGAGCGATGAGCAGTTCTTC.

In this sample, this clonotype turned up many times. The V gene is TRBV2, the J gene TRBJ2-5; 7 nucleotides align to TRBD2. The CDR3 is made up of 14 amino acids. V was clipped by 2 bases and J by 4 bases; unmatched bases: 4. The germline V gene has CDR1 SNHLY and CDR2 FYNNEI. CDR3 residues: CASSESGGIETQYF. The CDR3 DNA follows: TGTGCCAGCAGTGAATCGGGAGGTATAGAGACCCAGTACTTC.

This clonotype was seen many times. This chain connects TRBV20-1 to TRBJ2-5, with 11 bases matching TRBD2. The CDR3 is made up of 16 amino acids. From germline, CDR1 is DFQATT and CDR2 SNEGSKA (reference sequence). The V and J ends lost 4 bases and 1 base, in that order; junction bases with no gene match: 8. CDR3 amino acids: CSATLTSGSFQETQYF. In DNA, the CDR3 is TGCAGTGCTACCTTAACTAGCGGGAGTTTCCAAGAGACCCAGTACTTC.